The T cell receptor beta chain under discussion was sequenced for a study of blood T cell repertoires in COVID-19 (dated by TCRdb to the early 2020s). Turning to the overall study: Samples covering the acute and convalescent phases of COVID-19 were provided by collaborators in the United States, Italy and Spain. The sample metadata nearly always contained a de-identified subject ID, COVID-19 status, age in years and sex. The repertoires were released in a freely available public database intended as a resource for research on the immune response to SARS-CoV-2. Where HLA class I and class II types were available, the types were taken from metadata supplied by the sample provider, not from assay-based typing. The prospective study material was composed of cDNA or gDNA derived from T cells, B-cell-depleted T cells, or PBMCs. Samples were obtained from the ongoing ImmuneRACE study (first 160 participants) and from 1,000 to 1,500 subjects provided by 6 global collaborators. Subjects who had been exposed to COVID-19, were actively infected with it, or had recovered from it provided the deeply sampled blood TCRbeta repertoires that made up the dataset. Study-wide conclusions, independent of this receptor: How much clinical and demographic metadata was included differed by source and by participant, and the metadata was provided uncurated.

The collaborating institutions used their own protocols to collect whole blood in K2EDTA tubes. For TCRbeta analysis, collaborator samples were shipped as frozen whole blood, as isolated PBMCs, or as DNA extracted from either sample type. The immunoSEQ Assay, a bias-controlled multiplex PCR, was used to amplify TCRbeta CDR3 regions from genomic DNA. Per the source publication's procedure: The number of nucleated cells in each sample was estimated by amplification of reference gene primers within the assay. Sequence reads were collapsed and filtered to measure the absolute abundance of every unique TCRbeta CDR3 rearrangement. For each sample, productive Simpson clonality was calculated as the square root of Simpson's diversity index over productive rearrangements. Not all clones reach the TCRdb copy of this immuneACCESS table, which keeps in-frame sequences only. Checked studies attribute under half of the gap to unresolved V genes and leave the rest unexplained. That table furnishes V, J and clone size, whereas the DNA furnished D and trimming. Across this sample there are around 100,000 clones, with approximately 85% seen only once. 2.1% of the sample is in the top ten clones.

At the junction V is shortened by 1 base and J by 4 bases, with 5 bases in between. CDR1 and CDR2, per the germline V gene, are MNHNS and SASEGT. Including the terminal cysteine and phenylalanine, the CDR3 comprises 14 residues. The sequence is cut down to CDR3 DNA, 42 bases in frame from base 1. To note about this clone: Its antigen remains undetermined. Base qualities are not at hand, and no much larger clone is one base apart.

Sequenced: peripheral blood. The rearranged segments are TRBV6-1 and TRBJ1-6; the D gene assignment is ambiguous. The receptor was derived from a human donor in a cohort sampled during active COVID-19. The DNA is TGTGCCAGCAGTGAAGGGCGGTATAATTCACCCCTCCACTTT. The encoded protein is CASSEGRYNSPLHF.